This T cell receptor beta chain was sequenced in a study of blood T cell repertoires in COVID-19. About the research overall: The origin of the acute and convalescent COVID-19 samples was the United States, Italy and Spain.

This clone is a singleton in its sample. Per the study methods: Scientists estimated how many nucleated cells there were by amplifying reference gene primers. Here immunoSEQ multiplex PCR was the method, and the copy in TCRdb shows in-frame clones only, minus some. V, J and clone size are taken as reported in that table, and D and trimming were inferred from the DNA itself. Of tens of thousands of clones in the sample, about 79% were seen once. This CDR3 has 16 amino acids. Germline CDR1 reads SGHTA; CDR2 reads FQGNSA. Trimming stripped 2 bases from V and 3 bases from J, with 16 bases between. The clonotype was recovered from a human donor in a cohort sampled during active COVID-19. Sequenced: peripheral blood. This rearrangement joins TRBV7-2 to TRBJ2-5, with TRBD1 as a possible D gene (6 bases). This CDR3 is CASSLYLDRLKETQYF. The CDR3 bases are TGTGCCAGCAGCTTATATCTGGACAGACTAAAAGAGACCCAGTACTTC.